This T cell receptor (beta chain) emerged from a study of Ad26.COV2.S vaccination and SARS-CoV-2 variants. Overall study results and limits: Non-spike TCR breadth showed similarity between vaccine and placebo recipients. Total T cell responses may have been underestimated by the TCR breadth and depth analyses.

The sample holds a few counts of this clone. Its antigen remains unidentified. Profiling relied on immunoSEQ multiplex PCR, and the TCRdb table lists in-frame clones only, not all of them. The data show a few hundred thousand clones, roughly 87% seen once. This CDR3 has 13 residues. Germline V CDR1 and CDR2: GTSNPN, SVGIG (reference sequence). J was trimmed by 1 base and V by 6 bases; bases with no gene match: 5. Treatment reported: some 20 received Ad26.COV2.S at low or high dose, single or two shots; about 5 received placebo; per-sample allocation not given. All samples were drawn on day 63, counting from the first vaccine or placebo injection.

The chain recombines TRBV30 with TRBJ1-1; the match to TRBD1 covers 7 bases. The receptor was derived from a person between 18 and 65 years old who received the Ad26.COV2.S COVID-19 vaccine or a placebo. The sequenced sample was peripheral blood, obtained in a trial of Ad26.COV2.S vaccine versus placebo. CDR3 region: CACTGTENTEAFF. CDR3 nucleotides: TGTGCCTGTACCGGGACAGAGAACACTGAAGCTTTCTTT.